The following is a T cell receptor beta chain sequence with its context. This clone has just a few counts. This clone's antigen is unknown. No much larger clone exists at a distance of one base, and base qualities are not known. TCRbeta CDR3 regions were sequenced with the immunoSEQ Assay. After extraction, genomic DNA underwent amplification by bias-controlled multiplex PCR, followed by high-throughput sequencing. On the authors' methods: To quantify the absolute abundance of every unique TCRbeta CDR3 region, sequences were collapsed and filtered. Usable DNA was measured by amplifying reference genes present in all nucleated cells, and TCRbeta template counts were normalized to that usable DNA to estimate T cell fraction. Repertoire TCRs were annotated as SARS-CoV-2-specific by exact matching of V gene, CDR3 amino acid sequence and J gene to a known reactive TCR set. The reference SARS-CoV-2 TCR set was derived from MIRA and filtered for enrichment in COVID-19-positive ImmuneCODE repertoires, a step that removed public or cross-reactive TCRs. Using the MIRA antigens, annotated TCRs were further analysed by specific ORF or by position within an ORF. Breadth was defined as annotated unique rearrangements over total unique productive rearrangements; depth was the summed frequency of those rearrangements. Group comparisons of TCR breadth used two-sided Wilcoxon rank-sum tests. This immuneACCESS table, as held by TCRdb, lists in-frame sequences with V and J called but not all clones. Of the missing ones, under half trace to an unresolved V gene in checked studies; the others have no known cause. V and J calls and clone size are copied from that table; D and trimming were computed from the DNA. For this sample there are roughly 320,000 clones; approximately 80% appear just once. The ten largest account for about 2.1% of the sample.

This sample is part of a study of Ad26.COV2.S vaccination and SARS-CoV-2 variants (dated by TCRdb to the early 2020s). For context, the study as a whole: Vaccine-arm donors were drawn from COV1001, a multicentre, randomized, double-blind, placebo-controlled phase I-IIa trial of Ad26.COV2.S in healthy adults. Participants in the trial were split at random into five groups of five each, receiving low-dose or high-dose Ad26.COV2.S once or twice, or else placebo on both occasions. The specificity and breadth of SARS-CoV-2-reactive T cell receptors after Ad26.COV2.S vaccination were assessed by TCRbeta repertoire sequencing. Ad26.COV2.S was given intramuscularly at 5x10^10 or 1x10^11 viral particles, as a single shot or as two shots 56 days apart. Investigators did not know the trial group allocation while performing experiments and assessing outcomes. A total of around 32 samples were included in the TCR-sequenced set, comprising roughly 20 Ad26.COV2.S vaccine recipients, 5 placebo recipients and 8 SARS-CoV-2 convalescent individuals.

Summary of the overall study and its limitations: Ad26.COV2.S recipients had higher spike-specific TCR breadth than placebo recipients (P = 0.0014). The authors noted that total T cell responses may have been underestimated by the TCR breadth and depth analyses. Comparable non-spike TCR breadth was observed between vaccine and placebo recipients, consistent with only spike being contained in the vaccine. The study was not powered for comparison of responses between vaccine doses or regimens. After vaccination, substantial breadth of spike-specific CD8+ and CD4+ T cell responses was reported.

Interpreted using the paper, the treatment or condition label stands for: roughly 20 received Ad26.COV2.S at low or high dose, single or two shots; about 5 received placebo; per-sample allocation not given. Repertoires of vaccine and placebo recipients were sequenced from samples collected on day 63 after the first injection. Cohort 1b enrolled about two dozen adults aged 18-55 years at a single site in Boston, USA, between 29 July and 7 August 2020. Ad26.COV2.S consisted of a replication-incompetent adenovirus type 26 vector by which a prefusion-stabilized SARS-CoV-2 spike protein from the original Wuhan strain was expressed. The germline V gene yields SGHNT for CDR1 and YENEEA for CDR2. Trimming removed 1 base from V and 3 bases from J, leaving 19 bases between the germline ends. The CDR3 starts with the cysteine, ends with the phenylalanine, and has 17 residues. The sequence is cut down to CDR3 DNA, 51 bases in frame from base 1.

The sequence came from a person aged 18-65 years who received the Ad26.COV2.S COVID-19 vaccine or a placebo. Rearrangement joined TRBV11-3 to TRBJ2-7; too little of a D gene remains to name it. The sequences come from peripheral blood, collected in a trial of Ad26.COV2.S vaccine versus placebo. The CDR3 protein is CASSLAARPLVCYEQYF. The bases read TGTGCCAGCAGCTTAGCCGCCAGACCCTTAGTTTGCTACGAGCAGTACTTC.